The sample holds many counts of the clone carrying this T cell receptor (beta chain). The record originates from a study of identical twins. TCRdb reanalysed the 5' RACE reads using MiXCR and keeps one entry per CDR3 protein. The sample carries around 230,000 distinct CDR3 sequences, 6.5% to 8% recorded once. Germline CDR1 is SGHRS and CDR2 is YFSETQ. The ends lost 3 bases at V and 5 bases at J; junction bases unmatched: 4. The CDR3 spans 14 residues. This sample also belongs to another study, concerning T cells expressing NK-cell markers. As that report states: Repertoires of TCR beta were obtained from T cells sorted as CD3+CD56+NKG2C+, CD3+CD56+NKG2C- and CD3+CD56-NKG2C+. The study found dominant NKG2C+ clonotypes at roughly 1.0-7.5% of CD8+ T cells in five or six donors. Dominance of the CD3+CD56-NKG2C+ fraction by these clonotypes also held in a handful of donors. There remained a lack of clarity about HCMV specificity of expanded NKG2C+ T cell clones.

The chain recombines TRBV5-1 with TRBJ1-1, with 10 nucleotides matching TRBD1. Sequencing input: CD8+ T cells sorted from blood. The receptor's source is a woman under 30 in good health. CDR3 coding DNA: TGCGCCAGCAGCTCCGGGACAGGGGATACTGAAGCTTTCTTT. Translating it yields CASSSGTGDTEAFF. The variable domain in full, completed from reference TRBV5-1 and TRBJ1-1, reads KAGVTQTPRYLIKTRGQQVTLSCSPISGHRSVSWYQQTPGQGLQFLFEYFSETQRNKGNFPGRFSGRQFSNSRSEMNVSTLELGDSALYLCASSSGTGDTEAFFGQGTRLTVV.